This TCR beta chain was recovered during a study of identical twins. Template switching (which added a universal primer site) was used, and cDNA carried unique molecular identifiers. Each CDR3 protein gets one entry after TCRdb re-called the 5' RACE reads with MiXCR. The sample contains a few hundred thousand distinct CDR3 sequences, around 8% of which appear only once. With no exceptions, donors were healthy Caucasians. Study conclusions and caveats: Fewer insertions characterized abundant cord blood beta clonotypes, whereas memory repertoires showed none.

This clonotype came up a few times. What it binds is unknown. This sample also belongs to another study, concerning yellow fever vaccine responses in identical twins. That paper notes: It has been reported that, in twins, the vaccine T cell response seemed partly convergent and partly personalized.

Sequenced input: CD8+ T cells sorted from blood. This sequence originates from a woman between 18 and 29 years old in good health.

CDR3 nucleotide sequence: TGTGCCACCAGCAGAGACGGGGATTTCAATCAGCCCCAGCATTTT. This sequence encodes CATSRDGDFNQPQHF. This sequence joins TRBV15 and TRBJ1-5, with D hard to call. Germline V gene data show CDR1 as LNHNV and CDR2 as YYDKDF (reference sequence). V was shortened by 0 bases and J by 3 bases, with 9 bases between the two germline ends. The CDR3 has 15 residues.